This entry features one TCR beta chain sequence. The antigen is not known. The sample is drawn from a study of PD-1 blockade in classical Hodgkin lymphoma. Study-wide results and caveats: While CD8+ TCR diversity did not rise significantly by C4D1, CD4+ TCR diversity did. Nivolumab initiated under 1 year post-ASCT led to patient exclusion.

There was relapse after autologous stem cell transplantation in every patient, and there was variation in brentuximab vedotin exposure. Best outcomes ranged across complete response, partial response and progressive disease. Sequencing was performed with immunoSEQ multiplex PCR; in TCRdb, only in-frame clones are kept and a portion is missing. The table lists 80,000 to 100,000 clones, more than 90% of them singletons. Germline V gene lookup returns CDR1 SNHLY and CDR2 FYNNEI. This CDR3 has 15 amino acids. Unmatched junction bases numbered 6, after V lost 6 bases and J lost 7 bases. The sample consisted of peripheral blood mononuclear cells (PBMCs), taken at baseline. This chain joins TRBV2 and TRBJ1-6; 10 bases fit TRBD1. The clonotype comes from a human donor with classical Hodgkin lymphoma. The CDR3, as DNA: TGTGCCAGCAGAGCCGGGACAGGGGTCAATTCACCCCTCCACTTT. This sequence encodes CASRAGTGVNSPLHF.